Presented here are 15 T cell receptor beta chains from one specimen sequenced in a study of T cells after yellow fever vaccination. TCRdb re-called the 5' RACE reads through MiXCR, storing one row per CDR3 protein. Seen here are around 150,000 distinct CDR3 sequences, around 7% observed once, and the top ten hold 2.5%. Sample: CD4+ T cells sorted from PBMCs, taken around 5 days after the first yellow fever vaccination. Receptor source: a man younger than 35 who received the YFV17D yellow fever vaccine.

The sample holds a few counts of this clonotype. The chain has TRBV20-1 and TRBJ1-3; TRBD1 is a possible D gene (5 bases). The CDR3 has 18 amino acids. With 6 bases removed from V and 0 bases from J, the gap between germline ends came to 24 bases. Per the germline V gene, CDR1 is DFQATT and CDR2 is SNEGSKA (reference sequence). The CDR3 DNA reads TGCAGTGCGGGGACTGTTCCGAGGGATGTAATCTCTGGAAACACCATATATTTT. It codes for CSAGTVPRDVISGNTIYF.

This clonotype was recorded a few times. The J gene is TRBJ2-5, the V gene TRBV3-1; D possibly corresponds to TRBD1 (5 bases). Trimming shortened V by 6 bases and J by 4 bases, and 15 bases separated the two germline ends. This CDR3 has 14 amino acids. CDR1 is LGHDT, CDR2 YNNKEL, per germline (reference sequence). CDR3 nucleotides: TGTGCCAGCAGACTATCGGGTACAGGAGAGACCCAGTACTTC. It is translated as CASRLSGTGETQYF.

This clonotype was observed at least ten times. This sequence joins TRBV7-2 and TRBJ2-2; TRBD2 matches 8 bases. Per the germline V gene, CDR1 is SGHTA and CDR2 is FQGNSA. The CDR3 is 16 amino acids. V dropped 7 bases and J dropped 0; count of bases not matched to a gene: 7. In DNA form, the CDR3 reads TGTGCCAGCACCCCTCCGGGGGGGGCGAACACCGGGGAGCTGTTTTTT. Its protein product is CASTPPGGANTGELFF.

This clonotype was seen a few times. This sequence joins TRBV7-9 and TRBJ1-6; no reliable D call. The CDR3 spans 15 residues. In germline, CDR1 is SEHNR, CDR2 FQNEAQ (reference sequence). Trimming removed 3 bases at V and 0 bases at J, with 6 bases between. The DNA for the CDR3 is TGTGCCAGCAGCTTCCAGAGCTCCTATAATTCACCCCTCCACTTT. As protein: CASSFQSSYNSPLHF.

Ten or more counts support this clonotype. The V gene is TRBV7-2, the J gene TRBJ2-7, with TRBD1 identical over 9 bases. V shed 1 base and J 7 bases; nucleotides not matched to a gene: 2. The CDR3 is 13 residues long. The germline V gene encodes CDR1 SGHTA and CDR2 FQGNSA. CDR3 DNA: TGTGCCAGCAGCTTAGACAGGGGGCGAGAGCAGTACGTC. It specifies CASSLDRGREQYV.

The V and J genes are TRBV2 and TRBJ2-3; the D call may be TRBD1 or TRBD2 (5 bases each). Looked up from germline, CDR1 is SNHLY and CDR2 is FYNNEI. Between the trimmed V and J ends, which lost 4 bases and 5 bases, there was a span of 13 bases. This CDR3 region has 14 residues. The CDR3 region is CASSGEGSGDTQYF. DNA of the CDR3: TGTGCCAGCAGTGGAGAGGGGTCCGGAGATACGCAGTATTTT.

This clonotype was detected ten times or more. The V and J genes are TRBV7-6 and TRBJ2-1; D may correspond to TRBD1 or TRBD2 (5 bases each). The germline gives CDR1 SGHVS, CDR2 FNYEAQ. The CDR3 runs to 14 residues. Deletions cut 8 bases from V and 6 bases from J, with 17 bases between. The CDR3 loop reads CASSTEGFGNEQFF. The CDR3 region has the DNA TGTGCCAGCTCAACCGAGGGGTTCGGCAATGAGCAGTTCTTC.

This clonotype was detected ten times or more. The chain employs TRBV9 and TRBJ2-1; tentatively, D is TRBD1 (7 bases). The CDR3 sequence is 16 residues long. Per germline, CDR1 SGDLS and CDR2 YYNGEE. V gave up 4 bases and J gave up 5 bases, with 19 bases separating them. In DNA, the CDR3 is TGTGCCAGCAGCACACGACAGGGTTGGGGGGACAATGAGCAGTTCTTC. Encoded protein: CASSTRQGWGDNEQFF.

This clonotype was recorded at least ten times. The rearrangement uses TRBV20-1 and TRBJ2-2, with D tentatively TRBD1 or TRBD2 (5 bases each). This CDR3 region has 14 residues. Germline V lookup: CDR1 DFQATT, CDR2 SNEGSKA (reference sequence). V lost 6 bases to trimming and J lost 6 bases, with 17 bases between them. Here the CDR3 reads CSAGAFSGPGELFF. CDR3 sequence (DNA): TGCAGTGCCGGAGCCTTCTCGGGGCCCGGGGAGCTGTTTTTT.

This clonotype was detected ten times or more. This chain uses TRBV20-1 with TRBJ1-1, with no clear D. The CDR3 covers 14 residues. Germline V CDR1 and CDR2: DFQATT, SNEGSKA (reference sequence). V was shortened by 6 bases and J by 4 bases, with 18 bases between the two germline ends. The chain's CDR3 is CSAPRGGSGTEAFF. The CDR3, as DNA: TGCAGTGCCCCCCGCGGAGGGTCGGGCACTGAAGCTTTCTTT.

This clonotype occurred many times. This chain joins TRBV7-9 and TRBJ2-3; 8 bases line up with TRBD1. The CDR3 totals 16 residues. Germline assignment: CDR1 SEHNR and CDR2 FQNEAQ (reference sequence). V trimming: 5 bases; J trimming: 4 bases; junction bases outside the gene matches: 11. The CDR3 coding sequence is TGTGCCAGCAGCCGGAGACAGGGGCCGATCCCAGATACGCAGTATTTT. Translation: CASSRRQGPIPDTQYF.

This clonotype appeared a few times. The gene calls are TRBV7-2 and TRBJ1-2; D not certain. Looked up from germline, CDR1 is SGHTA and CDR2 is FQGNSA. V was clipped by 1 base and J by 4 bases, with 16 bases between them. The CDR3 extends over 16 amino acids. CDR3 amino acids: CASSLGRPGSSYGYTF. The DNA of the CDR3 is TGTGCCAGCAGCTTAGGGAGGCCAGGTTCTTCCTATGGCTACACCTTC.

This clonotype was recorded at least ten times. The chain combines TRBV24-1 with TRBJ2-2; D is unclear. The length of the CDR3 is 16 residues. CDR1 is KGHDR, CDR2 SFDVKD, per germline. Deletions cut 0 bases from V and 0 bases from J, with 7 bases between. CDR3 loop: CATSDLGRTNTGELFF. The CDR3 DNA sequence: TGTGCCACCAGTGATTTGGGCCGAACGAACACCGGGGAGCTGTTTTTT.

Ten or more counts support this clonotype. This sequence joins TRBV15 and TRBJ2-5, with TRBD1 identical over 8 bases. Per the germline V gene, CDR1 is LNHNV and CDR2 is YYDKDF (reference sequence). The V gene end was trimmed by 1 base and the J gene end by 1 base; junction bases not matched to a gene: 2. The CDR3 runs 15 residues. For the CDR3, the DNA is TGTGCCACCAGCAGAGGGGGGACAGGCCAAGAGACCCAGTACTTC. As protein: CATSRGGTGQETQYF. Full variable domain (remainder filled in from reference TRBV15 and TRBJ2-5): DAMVIQNPRYQVTQFGKPVTLSCSQTLNHNVMYWYQQKSSQAPKLLFHYYDKDFNNEADTPDNFQSRRPNTSFCFLDIRSPGLGDTAMYLCATSRGGTGQETQYFGPGTRLLVL.

V and J are TRBV7-2 and TRBJ1-2; D gene unclear. Germline V CDR1 and CDR2: SGHTA, FQGNSA. The CDR3 runs to 13 residues. Trimming left V 5 bases short and J 8 bases short, with 15 bases between. DNA for the CDR3: TGTGCCAGCAGCCCTCCCCGAGCTCGGGGCTACACCTTC. Amino acid sequence: CASSPPRARGYTF.